The present entry profiles one T cell receptor (beta chain) with its context. Its recognized antigen is unknown. Base qualities are not recorded, but no much larger clone differs from it by a single base. This sample was taken from a study of neoadjuvant nivolumab and ipilimumab in lung cancer (dated by TCRdb to about 2020). The study in broad terms: Intravenous nivolumab was dosed at 3 mg/kg on days 1, 15 and 29, and in the combination arm ipilimumab 1 mg/kg was added on day 1 only. For each study arm, the primary endpoint of the trial was the rate of major pathologic response (MPR) in the intention-to-treat population. The trial treated fewer than 45 patients with operable NSCLC: some 23 were randomized to nivolumab monotherapy and about 20 to nivolumab plus ipilimumab. The study compared TCR repertoires in pretherapy (baseline) peripheral blood with TCR repertoires in tumors resected at surgery following neoadjuvant immune checkpoint blockade. Matched pretherapy and resected tumor pairs were analyzed for seven patients, of whom four received nivolumab and three received nivolumab plus ipilimumab.

The germline V gene (reference sequence) gives CDR1 as SEHNR and CDR2 as FQNEAQ. V gives up 4 bases and J gives up 3 bases, and the segment between their germline ends measures 13 bases. The CDR3 numbers 15 residues from cysteine through phenylalanine. The only DNA kept is the CDR3, 45 bases in frame from the first base. The study at large found these results: TCR sequencing was performed in a small number of samples. Greater TCR richness and clonality were observed in resected tumors than in tumor-adjacent uninvolved lung, and increases were observed in more dual-therapy-treated tumors. No significant correlation was found between TCR clonality and pathologic tumor regression, and only one major-pathologic-response sample was available for the clonality analysis. From pretherapy to surgery, increases in tumor T-cell richness and clonality were observed in three of three dual-therapy tumors but in only two of four nivolumab-treated tumors. TCR richness in pretherapy blood showed a positive correlation with richness in tumors resected after neoadjuvant therapy (Spearman R of about 0.77).

Read against the paper, the sample's time point label means: at surgical resection after neoadjuvant nivolumab +/- ipilimumab. The samples were taken from NEOSTAR, a phase 2 randomized trial in operable NSCLC that tested neoadjuvant nivolumab or nivolumab plus ipilimumab, followed by surgery. Preparation of the library involved the immunoSEQ multiplex PCR assay. As for the original processing: Repertoires were summarized in terms of richness and clonality, and significantly expanded and contracted clones between pre- and post-therapy samples were identified. What TCRdb holds here is the immuneACCESS table cut down to in-frame rearrangements. Part of the clones is not present; checked against another copy, under half of the missing clones reflect an unresolved V gene, and the others are unexplained. V and J calls and clone size come straight from that table; D and trimming were deduced from the DNA. The table for this sample lists tens of thousands of clones; roughly 90% of them were counted only once. The ten largest make up 2.1% of the sample.

This receptor chain uses TRBV7-9 and TRBJ2-1; TRBD2 is perhaps the D gene, given 5 matching bases. The specimen was peripheral blood, collected after neoadjuvant nivolumab, alone or with ipilimumab, at or shortly before surgery. This TCR came from an adult with non-small cell lung cancer. The CDR3 region: CASSSRTGIYNEQFF. The nucleotide sequence reads as follows: TGTGCCAGCAGCTCAAGGACGGGGATCTACAATGAGCAGTTCTTC.